The 24 T cell receptor beta chains in this list originate from one sample, sequenced in a study of cytomegalovirus exposure and HLA in healthy donors. Primers: 60 Vbeta forward and 13 Jbeta reverse. TCRdb's table, derived via immunoSEQ multiplex PCR, lists solely in-frame clones and lacks some. This table has about 200,000 clones, roughly 77% appearing once. Sequences were obtained from PBMCs. Receptors were obtained from a male donor in good health and CMV-seropositive.

The chain uses TRBV27 and TRBJ2-2; perhaps TRBD1 as D (5 bases). This CDR3 comprises 14 residues. V was clipped by 9 bases and J by 1 base, with 12 bases between them. Germline V gene lookup returns CDR1 MNHEY and CDR2 SMNVEV (reference sequence). The CDR3 DNA reads as TGTGCCAGTTATCGGACACGGAACACCGGGGAGCTGTTTTTT. Protein sequence: CASYRTRNTGELFF.

A single count supports this clone. The V and J genes are TRBV9 and TRBJ2-3; the D is unclear. The CDR3 runs 13 residues. Trimming cost V 0 bases and J 11 bases, with 13 bases left between them. Germline CDR1 is SGDLS and CDR2 is YYNGEE. CDR3 coding DNA: TGTGCCAGCAGCGTAGATGAGGTTTCTAAGCAGTATTTT. Translated, it gives CASSVDEVSKQYF.

This clone has a single count. The rearrangement joins TRBV6-5 to TRBJ1-3; TRBD1 matches 8 bases. CDR3 length: 14 residues. Losses at the gene ends were 6 bases for V and 2 bases for J; bases not matched to a gene: 3. Germline V gene data show CDR1 as MNHEY and CDR2 as SVGAGI. CDR3 amino acids: CASSSDRAGNTIYF. For the CDR3, the DNA is TGTGCCAGCAGCTCGGACAGGGCTGGAAACACCATATATTTT.

This clone was found once. At one boundary the junction diverges from the germline segment, which might be a read error. The CDR3 is CATITGNPEAFF. CDR3 bases: TGTGCCACCATAACAGGGAACCCTGAAGCTTTCTTT. The V call is TRBV28, the J call TRBJ1-1, with D perhaps TRBD1 (6 bases). CDR3 length: 12 amino acids. Germline V gene data show CDR1 as MDHEN and CDR2 as SYDVKM.

This clone showed up just a few times. The CDR3 sequence is CASSPWDRDHQPQHF. The CDR3 nucleotides read TGTGCCAGCAGCCCATGGGACAGGGACCATCAGCCCCAGCATTTT. The chain uses TRBV28 and TRBJ1-5, with 9 bases fitting TRBD1. The CDR3 totals 15 residues. CDR1 and CDR2 (germline): MDHEN, SYDVKM. The junction had 8 bases not matched to a gene; V was cut back by 6 bases and J by 5 bases. The full variable domain, with the rest looked up from reference TRBV28 and TRBJ1-5, is DVKVTQSSRYLVKRTGEKVFLECVQDMDHENMFWYRQDPGLGLRLIYFSYDVKMKEKGDIPEGYSVSREKKERFSLILESASTNQTSMYLCASSPWDRDHQPQHFGDGTRLSIL.

Only one count was recorded for this clone. This chain connects TRBV7-2 to TRBJ1-2; 7 bases align to TRBD1. V trimming: 0 bases; J trimming: 4 bases; junction bases outside the gene matches: 5. CDR1 is SGHTA, CDR2 FQGNSA, per germline. This CDR3 comprises 15 residues. The CDR3 loop is CASSLASRQGYGYTF. CDR3 DNA sequence: TGTGCCAGCAGCTTAGCATCCCGACAGGGCTATGGCTACACCTTC.

A remark on this clone: This same CDR3 is encoded by further DNA sequences in the sample. This chain uses TRBV27 with TRBJ1-5, with 9 bases identical to TRBD1. J gave up 4 bases and V 5 bases, and 3 bases lay outside the gene matches. This CDR3 region has 14 residues. Germline V CDR1 and CDR2: MNHEY, SMNVEV (reference sequence). The CDR3 region is CASSLGQGNQPQHF. For the CDR3, the DNA is TGTGCCAGCAGTCTAGGACAGGGGAATCAGCCCCAGCATTTT.

V gene TRBV23-1 combines with J gene TRBJ1-5; a possible D gene is TRBD1 (6 bases). TRBV23-1 is recorded as an ORF, its role being uncertain. The length of the CDR3 is 17 residues. Trimming pared 3 bases from V and 5 bases from J, leaving 20 bases between. The CDR3 spells CASSHYLPDSRDQPQHF. CDR3 bases: TGCGCCAGCAGTCATTACCTCCCGGACAGCCGTGATCAGCCCCAGCATTTT.

The chain employs TRBV5-1 and TRBJ2-3; D unclear. The CDR3 has 16 residues. Germline lookup yields CDR1 SGHRS and CDR2 YFSETQ. V shed 4 bases and J shed 5 bases, with 20 bases lying between them. In DNA, the CDR3 is TGCGCCAGCAGCCTCATGACTGCCCCCTCGGGAGATACGCAGTATTTT. It is translated as CASSLMTAPSGDTQYF.

The V call is TRBV7-2, the J call TRBJ1-5, with a possible D match to TRBD1 (5 bases). Germline CDR1 is SGHTA and CDR2 is FQGNSA. Deletions cut 6 bases from V and 4 bases from J, with 10 bases between. The CDR3 is 13 residues long. The CDR3: CASSFPGNQPQHF. CDR3 in DNA: TGTGCCAGCAGTTTTCCAGGGAATCAGCCCCAGCATTTT.

V and J are TRBV5-3 and TRBJ1-5, with D tentatively TRBD1 (5 bases). TRBV5-3 is annotated as an ORF whose role is uncertain. This CDR3 is 15 amino acids long. Trimming took off 1 base at V and 7 bases at J, with 15 bases between the two ends. Here the CDR3 reads CARSLRQGKGQPQHF. CDR3 DNA: TGTGCCAGAAGCTTGAGGCAGGGTAAAGGGCAGCCCCAGCATTTT.

The chain carries TRBV7-2 and TRBJ2-2; D call uncertain. The CDR3 is made up of 13 amino acids. Per the germline V gene, CDR1 is SGHTA and CDR2 is FQGNSA. V dropped 1 base and J dropped 7 bases, with 7 bases sitting between them. CDR3 loop: CASSLGPGGELFF. The CDR3 DNA sequence: TGTGCCAGCAGCTTAGGACCGGGCGGGGAGCTGTTTTTT.

This chain joins TRBV25-1 and TRBJ1-1; TRBD1 agrees at 7 bases. The CDR3 consists of 14 residues. Germline CDR1 MGHDK, CDR2 SYGVNS. V was clipped by 7 bases and J by 4 bases; unmatched bases: 9. The CDR3 coding sequence is TGTGCCAGCACCTCCCGGGACAGTGTCACTGAAGCTTTCTTT. This encodes CASTSRDSVTEAFF. The variable domain in full, with the rest retrieved from reference TRBV25-1 and TRBJ1-1, is EADIYQTPRYLVIGTGKKITLECSQTMGHDKMYWYQQDPGMELHLIHYSYGVNSTEKGDLSSESTVSRIRTEHFPLTLESARPSHTSQYLCASTSRDSVTEAFFGQGTRLTVV.

CDR3 sequence reads: CASSPRQGRTGTEAFF. DNA for the CDR3: TGTGCCAGCAGCCCCAGACAGGGCCGAACGGGCACTGAAGCTTTCTTT. The chain uses TRBV7-2 and TRBJ1-1; 7 bases match TRBD1. CDR3 size: 16 residues. The trim removed 5 bases at V and 4 bases at J, leaving 13 bases unmatched. Germline values: CDR1 SGHTA, CDR2 FQGNSA.

The DNA of the CDR3 is TGCGCCAGCAGCCCCAGTTATTTGAACACTGAAGCTTTCTTT. It specifies CASSPSYLNTEAFF. The rearrangement joins TRBV5-1 to TRBJ1-1; D gene uncertain. CDR1 is SGHRS, CDR2 YFSETQ, per germline. This CDR3 spans 14 amino acids. V lost 4 bases and J lost 0, with 10 bases in between.

This clone has a single count. The chain uses TRBV11-3 and TRBJ2-2; 7 bases are a match to TRBD2. This CDR3 is built from 16 residues. Per the germline V gene, CDR1 is SGHNT and CDR2 is YENEEA. The ends lost 4 bases at V and 5 bases at J; junction bases unmatched: 10. The CDR3 here is CASSWGGQGATGELFF. The CDR3, as DNA: TGTGCCAGCAGCTGGGGGGGTCAGGGAGCAACCGGGGAGCTGTTTTTT.

The gene calls are TRBV19 and TRBJ1-5, with TRBD1 as a possible D gene (5 bases). CDR3 length: 13 residues. From germline, CDR1 is LNHDA and CDR2 SQIVND (reference sequence). V lost 5 bases to trimming and J lost 6 bases, with 11 bases between them. CDR3 amino acids: CASSGGVSQPQHF. Written as DNA, the CDR3 is TGTGCCAGTAGTGGAGGGGTTAGTCAGCCCCAGCATTTT.

V is TRBV27 and J is TRBJ2-3, with a possible D match to TRBD1 (5 bases). Germline values: CDR1 MNHEY, CDR2 SMNVEV (reference sequence). The CDR3 extends over 12 amino acids. Trimming pared 0 bases from V and 9 bases from J, leaving 7 bases between. The DNA of the CDR3 is TGTGCCAGCAGTTTATCGAAGGGGACGCAGTATTTT. Translated, it gives CASSLSKGTQYF.

This clone turned up a few times. This chain joins TRBV4-2 and TRBJ2-1, with D possibly TRBD2 on 5 matching bases. Germline V gene lookup returns CDR1 LGHNA and CDR2 YNFKEQ. The V end was cut by 0 bases, the J end by 4 bases, with 7 bases between. The CDR3 length is 14 residues. This CDR3 reads CASSQEGGYNEQFF. CDR3 nucleotide sequence: TGTGCCAGCAGCCAAGAAGGAGGATACAATGAGCAGTTCTTC.

The chain is built from TRBV10-3 and TRBJ2-7; 8 bases are shared with TRBD2. The CDR3 length is 13 residues. V dropped 6 bases and J dropped 5; count of bases not matched to a gene: 6. CDR1 ENHRY and CDR2 SYGVKD come from the germline V gene. As DNA, the CDR3 is TGTGCCATCAGATTAGCGGGATCCCACGAGCAGTACTTC. Translating gives CAIRLAGSHEQYF.

This clone appeared a few times. This chain joins TRBV19 and TRBJ2-2; D gene ambiguous. The CDR3 sequence is 14 residues long. V lost 10 bases, J lost 0 bases, and 12 bases lay in between. Germline CDR1 and CDR2: LNHDA and SQIVND (reference sequence). The CDR3 reads CATRLRANTGELFF. CDR3 coding DNA: TGTGCCACCCGACTCCGGGCGAACACCGGGGAGCTGTTTTTT.

This clone appeared once. V gene TRBV7-2 combines with J gene TRBJ1-4; TRBD1 is a possible D gene (6 bases). Germline V gives CDR1 SGHTA, CDR2 FQGNSA. The CDR3 runs to 14 residues. V lost 5 bases and J lost 5, with 12 bases in between. The CDR3 protein is CASSLDRNNEKLFF. The CDR3 coding sequence is TGTGCCAGCAGCCTGGACAGAAACAATGAAAAACTGTTTTTT.

The V call is TRBV5-1, the J call TRBJ1-2; 9 nucleotides align to TRBD1. Germline values: CDR1 SGHRS, CDR2 YFSETQ. The CDR3 has 16 residues. The V segment lost 3 bases and the J segment 1 base; nucleotides outside the gene matches: 7. The DNA for the CDR3 is TGCGCCAGCAGCTCCCGGGGACAGGGAGTTAACTATGGCTACACCTTC. Translation: CASSSRGQGVNYGYTF.

As DNA, the CDR3 is TGTGCCAGCAGCTCACAGGGGGCCGGGGAGCTGTTTTTT. Amino acid sequence: CASSSQGAGELFF. The V and J genes are TRBV7-3 and TRBJ2-2; 8 bases line up with TRBD1. Germline CDR1 is SGHTA and CDR2 is FQGTGA. The CDR3 has 13 residues. The V gene end was trimmed by 4 bases and the J gene end by 6 bases; junction bases not matched to a gene: 1.